The 27 T cell receptor beta chains below all came from one sample that was sequenced in a study of shared clonotypes between healthy human individuals. Clones were read by immunoSEQ multiplex PCR, and TCRdb kept only the in-frame ones, dropping some. The sample has 600,000 to 800,000 clones, around 77% seen once; the top ten hold less than 2%. The specimen was memory CD4+ T cells sorted from blood. Subset noted: CD45RA-negative fraction. Every receptor here comes from a woman in her thirties in good health.

This clone was seen a handful of times. CDR3 nucleotide sequence: TGCGCCAGCAGCCCCGGACAGATTAACACCGGGGAGCTGTTTTTT. Its protein is CASSPGQINTGELFF. The chain combines TRBV5-1 with TRBJ2-2; a possible D gene is TRBD1 (6 bases). V was trimmed by 4 bases and J by 2 bases, leaving 12 bases between them. This CDR3 comprises 15 residues. Looked up from germline, CDR1 is SGHRS and CDR2 is YFSETQ.

This chain uses TRBV29-1 with TRBJ1-2, with D unresolved. Per germline, CDR1 SQVTM and CDR2 ANQGSEA. The CDR3 consists of 12 residues. V lost 4 bases and J lost 0, with 6 bases in between. CDR3 amino acids: CSVAKANYGYTF. CDR3 nucleotide sequence: TGCAGCGTTGCTAAAGCTAACTATGGCTACACCTTC.

This clone was seen many times. The J gene is TRBJ2-5, the V gene TRBV19, with D perhaps being TRBD1 or TRBD2 (6 bases each). The CDR3 is made up of 8 amino acids. Germline V CDR1 and CDR2: LNHDA, SQIVND (reference sequence). The CDR3 sequence: CARGVEYF. As DNA, the CDR3 is TGTGCGAGGGGGGTGGAGTACTTC.

This rearrangement joins TRBV10-3 to TRBJ1-3; D perhaps matches TRBD1 (6 bases). CDR3 length equals 14 residues. CDR1 and CDR2 (germline): ENHRY, SYGVKD. Between the trimmed V and J ends, which lost 6 bases and 0 bases, there was a span of 9 bases. In DNA, the CDR3 is TGTGCCATCAGGGACAGCGCCTCTGGAAACACCATATATTTT. It specifies CAIRDSASGNTIYF.

This rearrangement joins TRBV4-2 to TRBJ2-2; TRBD2 might be the D (6 bases). From germline, CDR1 is LGHNA and CDR2 YNFKEQ. The CDR3 is 15 residues long. V was trimmed by 1 base and J by 6 bases, leaving 12 bases between them. DNA for the CDR3: TGTGCCAGCAGCCAAGGGGGCGGGATGGCCGGGGAGCTGTTTTTT. It translates to CASSQGGGMAGELFF.

This clone was picked up a small number of times. The chain uses TRBV2 and TRBJ1-1; D gene unclear. With 6 bases removed from V and 3 bases from J, the gap between germline ends came to 11 bases. The CDR3 is 13 residues long. Germline V gene lookup returns CDR1 SNHLY and CDR2 FYNNEI. The CDR3 DNA sequence: TGTGCCAGCAGAGTCGAGGAATACACTGAAGCTTTCTTT. This codes for CASRVEEYTEAFF.

The genes are TRBV30 and TRBJ2-7; 7 bases are shared with TRBD1. This CDR3 region has 15 residues. The V segment lost 2 bases and the J segment 3 bases; nucleotides outside the gene matches: 10. CDR1 GTSNPN and CDR2 SVGIG come from the germline V gene (reference sequence). CDR3 DNA: TGTGCCTGGAGTCCGCGACAGGGATGGAGCTACGAGCAGTACTTC. This encodes CAWSPRQGWSYEQYF.

This chain uses TRBV6-9 with TRBJ1-2; tentative D call: TRBD1 (5 bases). The germline V gene encodes CDR1 MNHGY and CDR2 SVAAGI. CDR3 length equals 12 residues. V lost 3 bases to trimming and J lost 6 bases, with 8 bases between them. This CDR3 is CASSYKGNGYTF. As DNA, the CDR3 is TGTGCCAGCAGTTACAAGGGGAATGGCTACACCTTC.

The chain carries TRBV28 and TRBJ1-3; D is possibly TRBD1 (5 bases). Germline-derived CDR1 and CDR2 are MDHEN and SYDVKM. The V end was cut by 7 bases, the J end by 2 bases, with 6 bases between. The CDR3 loop spans 12 amino acids. CDR3 region: CASTTAGNTIYF. Here the CDR3 DNA reads TGTGCCAGCACGACAGCTGGAAACACCATATATTTT.

The CDR3 reads CASSADRVRRETQYF. Here the CDR3 DNA reads TGTGCCAGCAGCGCCGACAGGGTTCGTCGGGAGACCCAGTACTTC. This chain links TRBV28 with TRBJ2-5; TRBD1 matches at 7 bases. CDR1 MDHEN and CDR2 SYDVKM come from the germline V gene. After removal of 6 bases from V and 5 bases from J, the junction contained 12 bases not matched to a gene. The CDR3 runs 15 residues.

The rearrangement links TRBV6-5 to TRBJ1-5; no clear D. The V end was cut by 2 bases, the J end by 4 bases, with 6 bases between. The CDR3 is 13 residues long. Germline values: CDR1 MNHEY, CDR2 SVGAGI. The CDR3 sequence is CASSYMGNQPQHF. The CDR3 bases are TGTGCCAGCAGTTACATGGGGAATCAGCCCCAGCATTTT.

The J gene is TRBJ2-7, the V gene TRBV7-9; 9 bases align to TRBD2. The CDR3 spans 13 residues. The V gene's germline CDR1 is SEHNR and CDR2 FQNEAQ (reference sequence). V trimming: 10 bases; J trimming: 2 bases; junction bases outside the gene matches: 6. DNA for the CDR3: TGTGCCAAACGACTAGCGGAGGCCTACGAGCAGTACTTC. This encodes CAKRLAEAYEQYF.

This chain connects TRBV14 to TRBJ2-1; D not certain. Germline V gene data show CDR1 as SGHDN and CDR2 as FVKESK. V was pared by 5 bases and J by 9 bases, with 8 bases between. The CDR3 contains 11 residues. In nucleotides, the CDR3 is TGTGCCAGCAGCTCATTTGTTGAGCAGTTCTTC. Its translation: CASSSFVEQFF.

The chain has TRBV18 and TRBJ2-1; 12 nucleotides agree with TRBD2. V shed 1 base and J 9 bases; nucleotides not matched to a gene: 4. Germline CDR1 is KGHSH and CDR2 is LQKENI. The CDR3 contains 15 residues. CDR3 residues: CASSPQASGRGEQFF. The CDR3 DNA follows: TGTGCCAGCTCACCACAGGCTAGCGGGAGGGGTGAGCAGTTCTTC. Filled out from reference TRBV18 and TRBJ2-1, the complete variable domain reads NAGVMQNPRHLVRRRGQEARLRCSPMKGHSHVYWYRQLPEEGLKFMVYLQKENIIDESGMPKERFSAEFPKEGPSILRIQQVVRGDSAAYFCASSPQASGRGEQFFGPGTRLTVL.

This clone was observed a few times. The same CDR3 can be traced to other DNA sequences in this sample. The chain carries TRBV6-1 and TRBJ1-1; tentatively, D is TRBD1 (6 bases). Germline loops: CDR1 MNHNS, CDR2 SASEGT. This CDR3 is built from 14 residues. V shed 2 bases and J shed 1 base, with 8 bases lying between them. In DNA form, the CDR3 reads TGTGCCAGCAGTGAATGGGGGGCGAACACTGAAGCTTTCTTT. It translates to CASSEWGANTEAFF.

The chain combines TRBV7-8 with TRBJ1-3, with D perhaps TRBD1 (5 bases). V lost 5 bases and J 3 bases, leaving 17 bases between the germline ends. Germline V gene data show CDR1 as SGHVS and CDR2 as FQNEAQ. The CDR3 is 16 residues long. The CDR3 loop is CASSPRDRDLGNTIYF. In DNA, the CDR3 is TGTGCCAGCAGCCCCCGCGACCGGGACCTTGGAAACACCATATATTTT.

Note on this clone: The identical CDR3 is also encoded by other nucleotide sequences in the sample. V and J are TRBV7-9 and TRBJ2-1; D uncertain. With 0 bases removed from V and 8 bases from J, the gap between germline ends came to 8 bases. The CDR3 spans 13 residues. The germline V gene has CDR1 SEHNR and CDR2 FQNEAQ (reference sequence). The CDR3 sequence is CASSLAASDEQFF. The CDR3 bases are TGTGCCAGCAGCTTAGCGGCGTCCGATGAGCAGTTCTTC.

This clone was found a few times. The rearrangement joins TRBV7-2 to TRBJ2-1; tentative D call: TRBD2 (6 bases). Germline assignment: CDR1 SGHTA and CDR2 FQGNSA. This CDR3 region has 16 residues. Trimming shortened V by 4 bases and J by 0 bases, and 13 bases separated the two germline ends. The chain's CDR3 is CASSSRPAGSYNEQFF. DNA for the CDR3: TGTGCCAGCAGCTCGCGCCCAGCGGGCTCCTACAATGAGCAGTTCTTC.

Details on this clone: The junction shows a germline mismatch at one end, possibly a read error. This chain links TRBV10-1 with TRBJ2-5; the D gene is possibly TRBD1 (6 bases). The CDR3 totals 13 residues. Germline loops: CDR1 WNHNN, CDR2 SYGVQD (reference sequence). The CDR3 nucleotides read TGCGCCAGCTCCGGACAGCCCCAAGGGACCCAGTACTTC. Translation gives CASSGQPQGTQYF.

J is TRBJ1-1 and V is TRBV4-1, with 7 nucleotides matching TRBD1. The germline CDR1 and CDR2 sequences are MGHRA and YSYEKL. J gave up 1 base and V 3 bases, and 2 bases lay outside the gene matches. The CDR3 has 14 residues. CDR3 amino acids: CASSQNRGNTEAFF. The CDR3 nucleotides read TGCGCCAGCAGCCAGAACAGGGGGAACACTGAAGCTTTCTTT.

This CDR3 is CASSLQAGERNEQFF. CDR3 DNA sequence: TGTGCCAGCAGCTTGCAAGCGGGAGAGAGAAATGAGCAGTTCTTC. J is TRBJ2-1 and V is TRBV7-9; 8 bases fit TRBD2. The CDR3 has 15 residues. CDR1 SEHNR and CDR2 FQNEAQ come from the germline V gene (reference sequence). The V and J ends lost 3 bases and 7 bases, in that order; junction bases with no gene match: 8.

The rearrangement uses TRBV7-9 and TRBJ2-7, with D unclear. Trimming stripped 5 bases from V and 7 bases from J, with 18 bases between. This CDR3 comprises 14 residues. Germline CDR1 and CDR2: SEHNR and FQNEAQ (reference sequence). The CDR3 reads CASSASDGTREQYF. CDR3 nucleotides: TGTGCCAGCAGCGCGTCCGATGGAACGCGGGAGCAGTACTTC.

The chain carries TRBV11-3 and TRBJ1-1; D remains unclear. V lost 5 bases and J lost 6, with 16 bases in between. Germline V gene data show CDR1 as SGHNT and CDR2 as YENEEA. The CDR3 length is 14 residues. The CDR3 region is CASSHSGRGAEAFF. The CDR3 DNA reads TGTGCCAGCAGCCACAGCGGCCGTGGGGCTGAAGCTTTCTTT.

This clone was seen a single time. The genes are TRBV5-4 and TRBJ2-6, with a possible D match to TRBD2 (5 bases). The CDR3 contains 16 residues. Trimming took off 5 bases at V and 0 bases at J, with 12 bases between the two ends. Germline V gene lookup returns CDR1 SGHNT and CDR2 YYREEE (reference sequence). The CDR3 DNA follows: TGTGCCAGCAGGTCGGTCGGGAACTCTGGGGCCAACGTCCTGACTTTC. It encodes CASRSVGNSGANVLTF.

This chain joins TRBV7-3 and TRBJ2-1; possibly TRBD2 for D (5 bases). With 6 bases removed from V and 8 bases from J, the gap between germline ends came to 11 bases. Germline loops: CDR1 SGHTA, CDR2 FQGTGA. The CDR3 is 12 residues long. Here the CDR3 reads CASSLDWDEQFF. The CDR3 DNA sequence: TGTGCCAGCAGTCTGGACTGGGATGAGCAGTTCTTC.

The chain joins TRBV19 to TRBJ2-2; D call uncertain. Germline assignment: CDR1 LNHDA and CDR2 SQIVND (reference sequence). This CDR3 contains 13 residues. The V end was cut by 4 bases, the J end by 5 bases, with 8 bases between. In nucleotides, the CDR3 is TGTGCCAGTAGTAGTATAGGTACCGGGGAGCTGTTTTTT. This codes for CASSSIGTGELFF.

The V and J genes are TRBV29-1 and TRBJ2-2; D not certain. Per the germline V gene, CDR1 is SQVTM and CDR2 is ANQGSEA. The CDR3 runs 13 residues. Between the trimmed V and J ends, which lost 4 bases and 1 base, there was a span of 7 bases. The CDR3 DNA reads as TGCAGCGTTGTTCCGATGAACACCGGGGAGCTGTTTTTT. Translation: CSVVPMNTGELFF.